This is a list of T cell receptor beta chains from one sample in a study of naive and memory T cell subsets. TCRdb fed the 5' RACE reads into MiXCR, producing one record per CDR3 protein. The sample holds more than 45,000 distinct CDR3 sequences, approximately 4.5% seen once. The receptors shown here come from a female donor in good health. CDR3s include the opening cysteine and the closing phenylalanine or tryptophan. Fields, in order: CDR3 protein, CDR3 DNA, J gene, V gene, D gene, clone size. The D gene is left open where the match is weak. Size is omitted from some rows. Given values are once, few, many or a class for expanded clones.

CASSHLGLAAYNEQFF | TGTGCCAGCAGCCATTTAGGACTAGCGGCTTACAATGAGCAGTTCTTC | TRBJ2-1 | TRBV14 | TRBD2 | few
CASSPHLGTIYEQYF | TGTGCCAGCAGCCCCCATCTCGGGACAATCTACGAGCAGTACTTC | TRBJ2-7 | TRBV11-2 | - | -
CSVGKITSPYNEQFF | TGCAGCGTTGGCAAAATAACTAGTCCCTACAATGAGCAGTTCTTC | TRBJ2-1 | TRBV29-1 | - | many
CASSATANSQFAGELFF | TGTGCCAGCAGCGCAACTGCGAATAGTCAGTTCGCCGGGGAGCTGTTTTTT | TRBJ2-2 | TRBV9 | - | many
CASTFLSGSRGTGELFF | TGTGCCAGCACCTTCCTTAGCGGGAGTAGAGGGACCGGGGAGCTGTTTTTT | TRBJ2-2 | TRBV9 | TRBD2 | many
CASSIDRGTGELFF | TGTGCCAGTAGTATAGATCGGGGGACCGGGGAGCTGTTTTTT | TRBJ2-2 | TRBV19 | - | many
CASSVEGRAWTEAFF | TGTGCCAGCAGCGTGGAGGGCCGGGCGTGGACTGAAGCTTTCTTT | TRBJ1-1 | TRBV11-1 | - | many
CASSETSGSYNEQFF | TGTGCCAGCAGTGAGACTAGCGGTAGTTACAATGAGCAGTTCTTC | TRBJ2-1 | TRBV6-4 | TRBD2 | many
CATSDPRGLLTGELFF | TGTGCCACCAGTGACCCACGGGGCCTGCTAACCGGGGAGCTGTTTTTT | TRBJ2-2 | TRBV24-1 | - | -
CASSPTWNTEAFF | TGTGCCAGCAGCCCGACCTGGAACACTGAAGCTTTCTTT | TRBJ1-1 | TRBV28 | - | many
CASSSPRTSGRAEQFF | TGTGCCAGCAGTTCCCCGAGGACTAGCGGGAGAGCTGAGCAGTTCTTC | TRBJ2-1 | TRBV28 | TRBD2 | many
CASSLAGSLADTQYF | TGTGCCAGCAGCTTGGCCGGTTCACTCGCAGATACGCAGTATTTT | TRBJ2-3 | TRBV5-4 | - | many
CASSLFEGNYGYTF | TGTGCCAGCAGCCTCTTCGAGGGGAACTATGGCTACACCTTC | TRBJ1-2 | TRBV14 | - | many
CASSRPVGRNTEAFF | TGCGCCAGCAGCCGTCCGGTAGGGAGAAACACTGAAGCTTTCTTT | TRBJ1-1 | TRBV5-1 | - | many
CASRSLAGDYNEQFF | TGTGCCAGTAGATCTCTAGCGGGGGATTACAATGAGCAGTTCTTC | TRBJ2-1 | TRBV19 | TRBD2 | many
CAISEPYQTGKEGEQYF | TGTGCCATCAGTGAGCCTTACCAGACAGGGAAGGAAGGGGAGCAGTACTTC | TRBJ2-7 | TRBV10-3 | TRBD1 | many
CASSGGPLSAQHF | TGTGCCAGCAGCGGGGGGCCCTTATCGGCCCAGCATTTT | TRBJ1-5 | TRBV28 | - | many
CATGRGDESTEAFF | TGTGCCACAGGACGCGGCGACGAATCCACTGAAGCTTTCTTT | TRBJ1-1 | TRBV15 | - | many
CASSQVGNTEAFF | TGTGCCAGCAGCCAGGTTGGGAACACTGAAGCTTTCTTT | TRBJ1-1 | TRBV7-3 | - | many
CASSTFTTATGELFF | TGTGCCAGCAGTACCTTTACGACAGCCACCGGGGAGCTGTTTTTT | TRBJ2-2 | TRBV28 | - | medium-sized
CASSSNRATGTYEQYF | TGTGCCAGCAGTTCAAATCGGGCGACAGGTACCTACGAGCAGTACTTC | TRBJ2-7 | TRBV28 | - | many
CASSHLNTGELFF | TGTGCCAGCAGCCATTTAAACACCGGGGAGCTGTTTTTT | TRBJ2-2 | TRBV14 | - | many
CASRWQGGEKLFF | TGTGCCAGCAGATGGCAGGGTGGTGAAAAACTGTTTTTT | TRBJ1-4 | TRBV6-6 | - | many
CSAPRRGEVYEQYF | TGCAGTGCCCCGAGGCGGGGGGAGGTCTACGAGCAGTACTTC | TRBJ2-7 | TRBV20-1 | TRBD2 | many
CASGTAQETQYF | TGTGCCAGTGGAACGGCCCAAGAGACCCAGTACTTC | TRBJ2-5 | TRBV21-1 | - | -
CSVVDRGGEQFF | TGCAGCGTTGTGGACAGGGGGGGTGAGCAGTTCTTC | TRBJ2-1 | TRBV29-1 | TRBD1 | many
CASSPWDRGNIQYF | TGTGCCAGCAGCCCCTGGGACAGGGGGAACATTCAGTACTTC | TRBJ2-4 | TRBV5-5 | TRBD1 | few
CASSPSTGGLAGELFF | TGTGCCAGCTCACCCTCGACAGGGGGCCTCGCCGGGGAGCTGTTTTTT | TRBJ2-2 | TRBV18 | TRBD1 | many
CSARPPDRPSTDTQYF | TGCAGTGCTAGACCCCCGGACAGGCCTAGCACAGATACGCAGTATTTT | TRBJ2-3 | TRBV20-1 | TRBD1 | many
CASSPRAGPRTQYF | TGTGCCAGCAGTCCCCGGGCAGGGCCGAGGACCCAGTACTTC | TRBJ2-5 | TRBV27 | - | many
CASSSQPPVNTEAFF | TGTGCCAGCAGTTCTCAACCACCGGTGAACACTGAAGCTTTCTTT | TRBJ1-1 | TRBV28 | - | many
CSALLVAGTDTQYF | TGCAGTGCTCTACTAGTTGCGGGCACAGATACGCAGTATTTT | TRBJ2-3 | TRBV20-1 | - | many
CASNRDSSNYGYTF | TGTGCCAGCAATCGGGACAGCTCGAACTATGGCTACACCTTC | TRBJ1-2 | TRBV6-5 | TRBD1 | many
CSVSGDLYNEQFF | TGCAGTGTGTCGGGAGACCTCTACAATGAGCAGTTCTTC | TRBJ2-1 | TRBV20-1 | - | many
CSASGDREYEKLFF | TGCAGTGCTAGTGGGGACAGGGAATATGAAAAACTGTTTTTT | TRBJ1-4 | TRBV20-1 | TRBD1 | many
CASRSDYRGNEQFF | TGTGCCAGCAGGTCTGACTATAGGGGCAATGAGCAGTTCTTC | TRBJ2-1 | TRBV28 | - | few
CSARVLGGRTSGSNEQFF | TGCAGTGCTAGAGTTCTGGGGGGTAGGACTAGCGGGAGCAATGAGCAGTTCTTC | TRBJ2-1 | TRBV20-1 | TRBD2 | many
CASSQTSDNEQYF | TGTGCCAGCAGCCAAACCAGCGATAACGAGCAGTACTTC | TRBJ2-7 | TRBV4-2 | - | many
CASSIPTNTGELFF | TGTGCCAGCAGTATACCGACGAACACCGGGGAGCTGTTTTTT | TRBJ2-2 | TRBV12-3/TRBV12-4 | - | many
CASIKQVAANYGYTF | TGTGCCAGCATTAAACAGGTTGCGGCAAACTATGGCTACACCTTC | TRBJ1-2 | TRBV12-3/TRBV12-4 | - | many
CASSQDRRGSVQYF | TGCGCCAGCAGCCAAGATAGGAGAGGTAGCGTTCAGTACTTC | TRBJ2-4 | TRBV4-1 | - | many
CATSGGVLTRSYNEQFF | TGTGCCACCAGTGGTGGGGTCCTCACCCGCTCCTACAATGAGCAGTTCTTC | TRBJ2-1 | TRBV24-1 | - | many